The rows below give T cell receptor beta chains drawn from one sample of a study of identical twins. TCRdb reanalysed the 5' RACE reads using MiXCR and keeps one entry per CDR3 protein. The sample records 700,000 or so distinct CDR3 sequences, 8% to 9% being singletons. This same sample was also part of a study on yellow fever vaccine responses in identical twins.

The sequencing input was PBMCs. These receptors all stem from a woman under 30 in good health. The conserved cysteine and the conserved F or W are not part of the CDR3 here. Expanded clones are given a class, and other clones once, few, many or no size at all.

V gene,J gene,clone size,CDR3 protein
TRBV23-1,TRBJ1-6,NA,ASSQGDGNSPLH
TRBV5-6,TRBJ2-2,many,ASSFRDKGRNTGELF
TRBV18,TRBJ2-7,NA,ASSLPETTNYEQY
TRBV12-3/TRBV12-4,TRBJ2-2,many,ASAGVGELF
TRBV7-6,TRBJ2-2,few,ASSSLAGHTGELF
TRBV11-2,TRBJ2-7,few,ASSIEVAGGLFYEQY
TRBV5-6,TRBJ2-5,few,ASSLDWGGRVQETQY
TRBV7-9,TRBJ2-7,many,ASSLVGQGKDYEQY
TRBV7-8,TRBJ2-5,few,ASSLAPIEGLVETQY
TRBV20-1,TRBJ2-1,few,SATGTVSYNEQF
TRBV20-1,TRBJ2-5,NA,SARASGSETQY
TRBV29-1,TRBJ1-1,many,SVEGPGANTEAF
TRBV7-2,TRBJ2-6,few,ASSLKPSGANVLT
TRBV7-8,TRBJ2-1,many,ASSLILSSYNEQF
TRBV6-1,TRBJ2-6,NA,ASRSQGTGANVLT
TRBV7-9,TRBJ2-6,many,ASSSFTGPGANVLT
TRBV28,TRBJ2-7,NA,ASTRPLGGMAEQY
TRBV7-8,TRBJ2-3,many,ASSLAHTDTQY
TRBV10-3,TRBJ2-7,many,AISEHYEQY
TRBV7-8,TRBJ2-7,NA,ASSLGQGDKQY
TRBV7-2,TRBJ2-2,NA,ASSPPGALYTGELF
TRBV21-1,TRBJ2-3,NA,ASSKVGQGFDTQY
TRBV6-1,TRBJ2-7,many,ASSPGTGATYEQY
TRBV9,TRBJ2-3,many,ASSVVSGADTQY
TRBV7-2,TRBJ2-2,NA,ASSIKRGGTGELF
TRBV3-1,TRBJ1-1,many,ASSQDGGTEAF
TRBV6-5,TRBJ1-5,NA,ASSSTLEQPQH
TRBV7-9,TRBJ1-5,many,ASSLEGAASGDQPQH
TRBV20-1,TRBJ2-7,NA,SAPRGAIGEQY
TRBV21-1,TRBJ2-1,few,ASSNPGQGSNEQF
TRBV9,TRBJ2-7,few,ASSPSGGRPTYEQY
TRBV7-9,TRBJ2-5,few,ASSRTPGLAGVETQY
TRBV2,TRBJ1-2,few,ASSEDRGVGYT
TRBV20-1,TRBJ2-4,few,SAWARAKNIQY
TRBV5-5,TRBJ2-7,few,ASSLVASGTYYEQY
TRBV11-2,TRBJ2-5,few,ASSLSKGEIQETQY
TRBV7-2,TRBJ2-7,NA,ASSLDPSVPSYEQY
TRBV30,TRBJ2-1,NA,AWRRGQGSNEQF
TRBV5-1,TRBJ2-2,NA,ATTRRSGTLNTGELF
TRBV7-9,TRBJ1-6,many,ASSLGDSPLH
TRBV6-5,TRBJ1-6,NA,ASSYVALGFNSPLH
TRBV6-1,TRBJ2-1,NA,ASRDWFGEENNEQF
TRBV20-1,TRBJ2-5,many,SARTSGIKETQY
TRBV3-1,TRBJ2-2,many,ASSLGGSDTGELF
TRBV11-2,TRBJ2-3,NA,ASSLGPPGTSGRATDTQY
TRBV24-1,TRBJ2-3,few,ATSENRDRGLSTDTQY
TRBV15,TRBJ2-7,many,ATRSGVSYEQY
TRBV7-2,TRBJ2-3,NA,ASSQSRDTQY
TRBV6-6,TRBJ2-5,many,ASDLREETQY
TRBV12-3/TRBV12-4,TRBJ2-5,many,ASKQGNLQETQY
TRBV3-1,TRBJ2-3,few,ASTDGRRTDTQY
TRBV19,TRBJ1-4,few,ASSTGQGEKLF
TRBV7-8,TRBJ2-3,few,ASSPLAFSPTDTQY
TRBV12-3/TRBV12-4,TRBJ1-3,many,ASSRTVPGNTIY
TRBV20-1,TRBJ2-7,NA,SARVSGKQY
TRBV20-1,TRBJ2-7,few,SGQGAKFSYEQY
TRBV11-2,TRBJ2-3,NA,ASSLVVDATQY
TRBV12-3/TRBV12-4,TRBJ2-7,NA,ASSLDLLAYEQY
TRBV12-3/TRBV12-4,TRBJ1-2,many,ASSYVDRGRDGYT